Presented here are 7 T cell receptor beta chains from one specimen sequenced in a study of blood T cell repertoires in COVID-19. The method was immunoSEQ multiplex PCR; TCRdb's version includes in-frame clones alone and lacks a portion of them. The data show 99,000 or so clones, around nine tenths seen once. The sample comprised peripheral blood. All receptors come from a human donor in a cohort sampled during active COVID-19.

In its sample, this clone was seen a few times. The chain carries TRBV11-2 and TRBJ2-7; D is unclear. Trimming removed 5 bases from V and 3 bases from J, with 11 bases in between. Germline V CDR1 and CDR2: SGHAT, FQNNGV. CDR3 size: 13 residues. For the CDR3, the DNA is TGTGCCAGCAGCCCCTTCGGTGTCTACGAGCAGTACTTC. This translates into CASSPFGVYEQYF.

There are a few counts of this clone. The chain links TRBV4-3 to TRBJ1-5; D remains ambiguous. Trimming shortened V by 0 bases and J by 1 base, and 7 bases separated the two germline ends. This CDR3 is built from 15 residues. Germline loops: CDR1 LGHNA, CDR2 YSLEER. CDR3 DNA: TGCGCCAGCAGCCAAGATCACTGGAGCAATCAGCCCCAGCATTTT. Translating gives CASSQDHWSNQPQHF.

The genes are TRBV7-6 and TRBJ2-5; possibly TRBD1 for D (6 bases). This CDR3 is built from 14 residues. The germline V gene has CDR1 SGHVS and CDR2 FNYEAQ. V was trimmed by 3 bases and J by 2 bases, leaving 10 bases between them. CDR3 in amino acids: CASSFGQKQETQYF. In DNA form, the CDR3 reads TGTGCCAGCAGCTTCGGACAGAAACAAGAGACCCAGTACTTC.

The chain has TRBV27 and TRBJ2-3; D possibly corresponds to TRBD2 (5 bases). The CDR3 has 15 amino acids. V was shortened by 8 bases and J by 0 bases, with 15 bases between the two germline ends. Looked up from germline, CDR1 is MNHEY and CDR2 is SMNVEV (reference sequence). The CDR3 spells CASGSSRTSTDTQYF. In DNA form, the CDR3 reads TGTGCCAGCGGCAGTAGTAGGACTAGCACAGATACGCAGTATTTT.

The J gene is TRBJ2-3, the V gene TRBV12-5; 7 bases line up with TRBD2. V shed 0 bases and J 4 bases; nucleotides not matched to a gene: 4. Germline CDR1 reads LGHNT; CDR2 reads FRNRAP. The CDR3 extends over 15 amino acids. CDR3 in amino acids: CASGLVAGSSDTQYF. The CDR3 coding sequence is TGTGCTAGTGGTTTGGTAGCGGGATCATCAGATACGCAGTATTTT.

The gene calls are TRBV28 and TRBJ1-1, with 8 bases aligning to TRBD1. V was pared by 2 bases and J by 5 bases, with 10 bases of the junction left unmatched. This CDR3 region has 16 residues. Germline V gene data show CDR1 as MDHEN and CDR2 as SYDVKM. CDR3 amino acids: CASSLTGTGRRTEAFF. DNA of the CDR3: TGTGCCAGCAGTTTAACCGGGACAGGTCGGCGGACTGAAGCTTTCTTT. Combining the CDR3 with reference TRBV28 and TRBJ1-1 gives the whole variable domain DVKVTQSSRYLVKRTGEKVFLECVQDMDHENMFWYRQDPGLGLRLIYFSYDVKMKEKGDIPEGYSVSREKKERFSLILESASTNQTSMYLCASSLTGTGRRTEAFFGQGTRLTVV.

This rearrangement joins TRBV28 to TRBJ2-5; D is unresolved. The V gene's germline CDR1 is MDHEN and CDR2 SYDVKM. The CDR3 spans 14 residues. Trimming removed 4 bases from V and 5 bases from J, with 14 bases in between. The CDR3 protein is CASSSGGLTETQYF. The CDR3 nucleotides are TGTGCCAGCAGTTCTGGCGGTCTCACGGAGACCCAGTACTTC.